This T cell receptor (beta chain) was captured by sequencing in a study of post-analysis software for immune sequencing data. The wider study: Relapsing-remitting, secondary progressive and progressive-relapsing multiple sclerosis courses were included. Study results and limitations: By F measure, strong co-clustering occurred among samples prepared in the same batch. Included in a set of roughly five TRBV segments more frequent in patients than controls were TRBV5-6, TRBV5-1 and TRBV20-1. Significantly decreased normalized Chao1 diversity was recorded for multiple sclerosis patients relative to controls.

This clonotype was counted between two and nine times. The target antigen is unknown. Unique molecular identifiers were carried by the TCR beta cDNA libraries. TCRdb re-analysed the PCR reads in MiXCR, keeping a single row per CDR3 protein. The table includes 750,000 to 950,000 distinct CDR3 sequences, approximately 44% detected once. The trim removed 6 bases at V and 0 bases at J, leaving 9 bases unmatched. Germline CDR1 is DFQATT and CDR2 is SNEGSKA (reference sequence). The CDR3 length is 16 residues. The TCR sequence derives from a girl aged 5-17 years with multiple sclerosis. The rearrangement joins TRBV20-1 to TRBJ1-5; 9 positions agree with TRBD1. The sequenced sample consisted of blood. The CDR3 loop reads CSATPGTGNSNQPQHF. The CDR3 DNA reads as TGCAGTGCCACCCCCGGGACAGGGAATAGCAATCAGCCCCAGCATTTT.